This T cell receptor (beta chain) was identified in a study of T cell responses to AZD1222 COVID-19 vaccine. Whole-study findings and limits: The donor cohort was predominantly white British with a female majority, and clonal diversity may have been underestimated. Breadth and depth of Spike-specific TCRs rose after two AZD1222 doses.

Using immunoSEQ multiplex PCR, the repertoire was profiled, and TCRdb retains in-frame clones only, with some absent. This table has under 95,000 clones, 87% appearing once. On this clone: Its antigen is still unknown.

This TCR was sampled from an adult who received the AZD1222 COVID-19 vaccine. The source was peripheral blood, collected 28 days after the second AZD1222 dose.

CDR3 in DNA: TGCGCCAGCAGCCAATCAGTTCACTACGAGCAGTACTTC. Amino acids: CASSQSVHYEQYF. This rearrangement joins TRBV4-3 to TRBJ2-7, with no clear D. The CDR3 loop spans 13 amino acids. Trimming cost V 2 bases and J 3 bases, with 8 bases left between them. In germline, CDR1 is LGHNA, CDR2 YSLEER.